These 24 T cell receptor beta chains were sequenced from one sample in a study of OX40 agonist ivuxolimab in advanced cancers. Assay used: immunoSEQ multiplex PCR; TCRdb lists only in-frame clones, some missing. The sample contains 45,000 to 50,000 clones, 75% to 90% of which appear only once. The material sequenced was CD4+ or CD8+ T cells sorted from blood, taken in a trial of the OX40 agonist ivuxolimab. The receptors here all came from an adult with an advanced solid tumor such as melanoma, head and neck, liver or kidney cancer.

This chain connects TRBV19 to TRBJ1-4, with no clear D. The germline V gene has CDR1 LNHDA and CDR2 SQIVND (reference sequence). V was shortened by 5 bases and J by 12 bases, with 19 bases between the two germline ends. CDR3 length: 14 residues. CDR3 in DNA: TGTGCCAGTAGTCTAACCGCAACAGCTTCGGAACTGTTTTTT. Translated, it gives CASSLTATASELFF.

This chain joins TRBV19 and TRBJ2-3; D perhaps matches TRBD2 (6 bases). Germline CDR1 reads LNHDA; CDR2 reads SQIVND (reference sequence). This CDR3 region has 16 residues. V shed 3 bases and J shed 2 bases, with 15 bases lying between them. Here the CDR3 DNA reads TGTGCCAGTAGTATTGTTGCGGGGTTACTCACAGATACGCAGTATTTT. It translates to CASSIVAGLLTDTQYF.

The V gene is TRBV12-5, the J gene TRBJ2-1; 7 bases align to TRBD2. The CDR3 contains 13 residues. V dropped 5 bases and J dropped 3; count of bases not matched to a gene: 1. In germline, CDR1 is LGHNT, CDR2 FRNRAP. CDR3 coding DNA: TGTGCTAGTGGTCCTAGCGGCTACAATGAGCAGTTCTTC. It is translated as CASGPSGYNEQFF.

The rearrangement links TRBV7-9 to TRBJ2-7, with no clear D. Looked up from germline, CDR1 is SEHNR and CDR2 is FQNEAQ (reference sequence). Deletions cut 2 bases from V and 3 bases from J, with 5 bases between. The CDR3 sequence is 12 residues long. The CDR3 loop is CASSLPYYEQYF. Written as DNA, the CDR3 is TGTGCCAGCAGCTTACCCTACTACGAGCAGTACTTC.

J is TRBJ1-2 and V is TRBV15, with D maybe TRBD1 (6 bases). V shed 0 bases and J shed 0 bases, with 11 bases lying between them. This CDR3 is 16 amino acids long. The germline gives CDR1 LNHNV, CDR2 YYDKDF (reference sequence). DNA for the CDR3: TGTGCCACCAGCAGAGATCAGGGGTTTTCTAACTATGGCTACACCTTC. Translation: CATSRDQGFSNYGYTF.

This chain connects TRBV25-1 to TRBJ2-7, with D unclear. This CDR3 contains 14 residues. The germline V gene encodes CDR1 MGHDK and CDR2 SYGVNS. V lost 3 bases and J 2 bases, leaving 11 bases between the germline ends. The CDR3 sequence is CASSDWGNTYEQYF. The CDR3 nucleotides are TGTGCCAGCAGTGATTGGGGAAATACCTACGAGCAGTACTTC.

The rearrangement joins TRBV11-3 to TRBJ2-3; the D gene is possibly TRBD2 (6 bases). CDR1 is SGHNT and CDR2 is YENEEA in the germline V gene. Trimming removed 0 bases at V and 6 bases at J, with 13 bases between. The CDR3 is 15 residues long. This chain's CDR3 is CASSLDGSEGDTQYF. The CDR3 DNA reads TGTGCCAGCAGCTTAGACGGGAGTGAGGGGGATACGCAGTATTTT.

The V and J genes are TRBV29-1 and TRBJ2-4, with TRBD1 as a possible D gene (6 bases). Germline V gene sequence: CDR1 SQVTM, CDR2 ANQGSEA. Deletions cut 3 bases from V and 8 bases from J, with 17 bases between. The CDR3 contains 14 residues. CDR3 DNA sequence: TGCAGCGTTGACGAAGGCAGGGGTAGTGACATTCAGTACTTC. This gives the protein CSVDEGRGSDIQYF.

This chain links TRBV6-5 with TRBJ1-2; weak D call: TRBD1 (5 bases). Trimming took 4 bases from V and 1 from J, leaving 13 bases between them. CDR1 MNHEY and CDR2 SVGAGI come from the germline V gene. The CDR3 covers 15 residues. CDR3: CASSSLQGDNYGYTF. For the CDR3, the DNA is TGTGCCAGCAGTTCCCTTCAGGGAGATAACTATGGCTACACCTTC.

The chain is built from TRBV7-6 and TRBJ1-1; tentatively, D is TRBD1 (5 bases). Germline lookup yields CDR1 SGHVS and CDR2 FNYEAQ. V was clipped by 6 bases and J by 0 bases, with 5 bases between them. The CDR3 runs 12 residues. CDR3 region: CASRDMNTEAFF. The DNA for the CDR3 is TGTGCCAGCAGGGACATGAACACTGAAGCTTTCTTT. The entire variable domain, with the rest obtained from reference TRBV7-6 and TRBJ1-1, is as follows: GAGVSQSPRYKVTKRGQDVALRCDPISGHVSLYWYRQALGQGPEFLTYFNYEAQQDKSGLPNDRFSAERPEGSISTLTIQRTEQRDSAMYRCASRDMNTEAFFGQGTRLTVV.

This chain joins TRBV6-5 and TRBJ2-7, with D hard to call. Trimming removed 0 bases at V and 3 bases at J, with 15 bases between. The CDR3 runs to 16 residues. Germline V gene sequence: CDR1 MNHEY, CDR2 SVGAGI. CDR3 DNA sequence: TGTGCCAGCAGTTACTCACCTCATCGTATTAACTACGAGCAGTACTTC. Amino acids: CASSYSPHRINYEQYF.

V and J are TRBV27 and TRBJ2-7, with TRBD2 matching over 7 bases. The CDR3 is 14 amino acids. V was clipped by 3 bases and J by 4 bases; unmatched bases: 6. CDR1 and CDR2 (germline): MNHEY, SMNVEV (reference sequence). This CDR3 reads CASSFGREIYEQYF. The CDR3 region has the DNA TGTGCCAGCAGTTTTGGGCGGGAGATTTACGAGCAGTACTTC.

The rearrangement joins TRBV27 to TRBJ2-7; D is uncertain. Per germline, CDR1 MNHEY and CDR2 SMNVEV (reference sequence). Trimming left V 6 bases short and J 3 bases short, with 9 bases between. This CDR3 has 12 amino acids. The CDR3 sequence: CASSPSSYEQYF. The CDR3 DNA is TGTGCCAGCAGCCCATCTAGCTACGAGCAGTACTTC.

The CDR3: CASSLVDTAYNEQFF. CDR3 nucleotides: TGTGCCAGCAGTTTGGTGGATACTGCCTACAATGAGCAGTTCTTC. This chain connects TRBV28 to TRBJ2-1; the D is unclear. There are 15 residues in the CDR3. The germline CDR1 and CDR2 sequences are MDHEN and SYDVKM. The V gene lost 3 bases and the J gene lost 2 bases, with 11 bases spanning the gap.

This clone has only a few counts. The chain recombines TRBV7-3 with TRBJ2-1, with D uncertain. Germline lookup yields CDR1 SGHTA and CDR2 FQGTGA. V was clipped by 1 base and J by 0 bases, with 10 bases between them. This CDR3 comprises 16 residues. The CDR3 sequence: CASSLRAESSYNEQFF. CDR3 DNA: TGTGCCAGCAGCTTAAGGGCAGAGAGCTCCTACAATGAGCAGTTCTTC.

The CDR3: CASSLGMRAGVEKLFF. The CDR3 bases are TGTGCCAGCAGCTTGGGGATGCGGGCGGGGGTTGAAAAACTGTTTTTT. J is TRBJ1-4 and V is TRBV11-2; TRBD1 might be the D (5 bases). The V end was cut by 3 bases, the J end by 7 bases, with 18 bases between. In germline, CDR1 is SGHAT, CDR2 FQNNGV. CDR3 length: 16 residues.

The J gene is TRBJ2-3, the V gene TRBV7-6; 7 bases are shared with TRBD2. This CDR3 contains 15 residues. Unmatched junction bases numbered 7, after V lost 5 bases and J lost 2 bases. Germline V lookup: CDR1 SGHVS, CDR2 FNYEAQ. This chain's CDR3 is CASSRSGALTDTQYF. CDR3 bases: TGTGCCAGCAGCCGGAGCGGGGCCCTCACAGATACGCAGTATTTT.

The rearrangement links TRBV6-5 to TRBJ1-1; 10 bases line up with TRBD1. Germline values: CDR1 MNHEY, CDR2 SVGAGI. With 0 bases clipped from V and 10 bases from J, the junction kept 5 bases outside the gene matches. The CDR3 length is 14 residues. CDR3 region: CASSYSTGGGVAFF. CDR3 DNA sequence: TGTGCCAGCAGTTACTCGACAGGGGGCGGGGTAGCTTTCTTT.

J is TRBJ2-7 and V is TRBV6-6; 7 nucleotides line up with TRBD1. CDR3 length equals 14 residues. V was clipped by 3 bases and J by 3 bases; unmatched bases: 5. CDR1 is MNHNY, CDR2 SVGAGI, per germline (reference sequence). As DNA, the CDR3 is TGTGCCAGCAGTTATTCAGGGGGTAGCTACGAGCAGTACTTC. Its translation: CASSYSGGSYEQYF.

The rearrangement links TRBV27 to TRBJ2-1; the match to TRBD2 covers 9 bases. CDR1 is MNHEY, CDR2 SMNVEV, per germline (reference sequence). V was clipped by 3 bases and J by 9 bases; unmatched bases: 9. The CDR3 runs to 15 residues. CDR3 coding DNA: TGTGCCAGCAGTTTTGCGGCTAGCGGGATGGCTGAGCAGTTCTTC. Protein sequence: CASSFAASGMAEQFF.

The CDR3 nucleotides read TGTGCCAGCAGCTCGCCCTCGGTGGGGGCCGGGGAGCTGTTTTTT. It codes for CASSSPSVGAGELFF. The V call is TRBV5-6, the J call TRBJ2-2; D is tentatively TRBD1 or TRBD2 (5 bases each). V was trimmed by 3 bases and J by 6 bases, leaving 15 bases between them. Germline V gene lookup returns CDR1 SGHDT and CDR2 YYEEEE. The length of the CDR3 is 15 residues.

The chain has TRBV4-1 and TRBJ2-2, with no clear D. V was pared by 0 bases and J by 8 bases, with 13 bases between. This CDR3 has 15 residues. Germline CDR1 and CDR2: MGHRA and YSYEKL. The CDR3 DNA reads TGCGCCAGCAGCCAAGATCCCTGGGGTTTGGGGGAGCTGTTTTTT. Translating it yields CASSQDPWGLGELFF.

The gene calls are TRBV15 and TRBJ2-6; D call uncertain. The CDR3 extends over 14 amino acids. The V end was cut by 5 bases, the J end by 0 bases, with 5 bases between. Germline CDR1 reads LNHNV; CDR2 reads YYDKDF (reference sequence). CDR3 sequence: CATSQYSGANVLTF. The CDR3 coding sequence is TGTGCCACCAGCCAGTACTCTGGGGCCAACGTCCTGACTTTC.

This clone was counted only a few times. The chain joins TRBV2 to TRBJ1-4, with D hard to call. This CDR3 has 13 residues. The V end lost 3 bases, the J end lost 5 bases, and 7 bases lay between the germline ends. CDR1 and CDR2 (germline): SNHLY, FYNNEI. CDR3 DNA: TGTGCCAGCAGTGACGGAGCGAATGAAAAACTGTTTTTT. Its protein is CASSDGANEKLFF.